This T cell receptor beta chain was recorded in a study of blood T cell repertoires in COVID-19. Study in general: The study drew acute and convalescent COVID-19 samples from the United States, Italy and Spain.

Seattle patient enrollment occurred during active infection, with longitudinal follow-up thereafter. The CDR3 spans 14 residues. Germline values: CDR1 LGHNA, CDR2 YNFKEQ. J gave up 5 bases and V 3 bases, and 4 bases lay outside the gene matches. Per the original data handling: Estimated nucleated cell counts came from reference gene primer amplification. Clones were sequenced by immunoSEQ multiplex PCR, and TCRdb holds only the in-frame ones, with some missing. V and J calls and clone size are as listed in that table; D and trimming were resolved from the DNA. The sample records 300,000 to 350,000 clones, about nine tenths being singletons.

Specimen: peripheral blood. The chain links TRBV4-2 to TRBJ1-5; 7 bases match TRBD1. The origin of this receptor is a woman between 65 and 79 years old with COVID-19, enrolled during active disease. The CDR3 sequence is CASSQTGPDQPQHF. The CDR3 DNA reads as TGTGCCAGCAGCCAGACAGGGCCAGATCAGCCCCAGCATTTT.